This is a list of T cell receptor beta chains from one sample in a study of blood T cell repertoires in COVID-19. Only in-frame clones appear in the TCRdb table, and some are missing; sequencing was by immunoSEQ multiplex PCR. The sample has 400,000 to 550,000 clones; 87% are singletons. Sequenced material: PBMCs or T cells enriched from blood (not recorded which). These receptors were collected from a woman younger than 30 with acute COVID-19. The CDR3 runs from the conserved cysteine through the conserved F or W. D genes are given only for firm matches. Size values are once, few and many counts, or a class for expanded clones, and some rows have none.

v_gene	d_gene	j_gene	abundance	CDR3nt	CDR3aa
TRBV3-1/TRBV3-2	TRBD1	TRBJ2-4	-	TGTGCCAGCAGCCAAGATTGGGGCTACAGGGGCCTTCAGTACTTC	CASSQDWGYRGLQYF
TRBV5-5	TRBD1	TRBJ2-7	-	TGTGCCAGCAGCTTGGCCGGACAGGGAATTGGCTACGAGCAGTACTTC	CASSLAGQGIGYEQYF
TRBV5-5	TRBD1	TRBJ1-6	-	TGTGCCAGCAGCCCGCGACAGGGGTACTCACCCCTCCACTTT	CASSPRQGYSPLHF
TRBV6-6	-	TRBJ1-5	-	TGTGCCAGCAACTCGGGGGGGCACCAGCCCCAGCATTTT	CASNSGGHQPQHF
TRBV7-9	TRBD1	TRBJ1-4	-	TGTGCCAGCAGTCCAGTAAGGGCAGGGGGAGAAAAACTGTTTTTT	CASSPVRAGGEKLFF
TRBV18	TRBD1	TRBJ2-6	-	TGTGCCAGCTCCCTCAGTCCCGGGACAGGGACCGGGGCCAACGTCCTGACTTTC	CASSLSPGTGTGANVLTF
TRBV29-1	TRBD1	TRBJ2-1	-	TGCAGCGTTGAAGACCCAGGGGACAGGTACAATGAGCAGTTCTTC	CSVEDPGDRYNEQFF
TRBV27	-	TRBJ1-2	-	TGTGCCAGCAGCCCTCCCGGGACTTATGGCTACACCTTC	CASSPPGTYGYTF
TRBV27	TRBD2	TRBJ2-7	-	TGTGCCAGCAAGGGCGGGAGGACTTACGAGCAGTACTTC	CASKGGRTYEQYF
TRBV19	TRBD1	TRBJ2-4	-	TGTGCCAGTAGTATGGATCGGGACAGGGTGAACATTCAGTACTTC	CASSMDRDRVNIQYF
TRBV5-1	TRBD2	TRBJ2-1	-	TGCGCCAGCAGGGATTCCGGGACTAGCGGGAGTTATGAGCAGTTCTTC	CASRDSGTSGSYEQFF
TRBV21-1	-	TRBJ1-5	many	TGTGCCAGCAGCAAACTACCAGGGATGGGCAATCAGCCCCAGCATTTT	CASSKLPGMGNQPQHF
TRBV2	-	TRBJ2-6	-	TGTGCCAGCCTGTTCTCTGGGGCCAACGTCCTGACTTTC	CASLFSGANVLTF
TRBV9	TRBD2	TRBJ2-1	-	TGTGCCAGCAGCCCAGAGGGGGGACTAGCCCTTTTGGAGCAGTTCTTC	CASSPEGGLALLEQFF
TRBV24-1	-	TRBJ2-7	few	TGTGCCACCCCCTCCATGGGGCAGGGAAATTACGAGCAGTACTTC	CATPSMGQGNYEQYF
TRBV7-9	TRBD2	TRBJ2-1	-	TGTGCCAGCAGCCTCACGATTAGCGGGTCCAAAACCCGCTTAAATGAGCAGTTCTTC	CASSLTISGSKTRLNEQFF
TRBV3-1/TRBV3-2	-	TRBJ1-2	-	TGTGCCAGCAGCCGATCGTCGACAGACATCTATGGCTACACCTTC	CASSRSSTDIYGYTF
TRBV10-1	TRBD1	TRBJ2-1	-	TGCGCCAGCAGTGGGACAGGGGCGAGCTCCTACAATGAGCAGTTCTTC	CASSGTGASSYNEQFF
TRBV3-1/TRBV3-2	-	TRBJ1-6	-	TGTGCCAGCAGCCAAGCAGGGGATAATTCACCCCTCCACTTT	CASSQAGDNSPLHF
TRBV6-5	-	TRBJ1-4	once	TGTGCCAGCAGCAACAATAGGGGGGGCGAAAAACTGTTTTTT	CASSNNRGGEKLFF
TRBV10-1	-	TRBJ2-2	-	TGCGCCAGTACGGACAGTCTGAACACCGGGGAGCTGTTTTTT	CASTDSLNTGELFF
TRBV18	-	TRBJ2-3	-	TGTGCCAGCTCGTCCCTGGGACTGTCCACAGATACGCAGTATTTT	CASSSLGLSTDTQYF
TRBV7-9	-	TRBJ2-7	-	TGTGCCAGCAGCTTCGGTGCCGAGCAGTACTTC	CASSFGAEQYF
TRBV10-2	-	TRBJ2-3	few	TGCGCCAGCAGCGAACTAGATACGCAGTATTTT	CASSELDTQYF
TRBV5-1	-	TRBJ2-1	few	TGCGCCAGCAGCTTCCAGACAGACTACAATGAGCAGTTCTTC	CASSFQTDYNEQFF
TRBV29-1	TRBD1	TRBJ1-2	-	TGCAGCGTTGAGACAGGGGAGGGCTACACCTTC	CSVETGEGYTF
TRBV5-1	-	TRBJ1-4	-	TGCGCCAGCAGCCTGGACCGATCGGGGGAAAAACTGTTTTTT	CASSLDRSGEKLFF
TRBV6-5	TRBD1	TRBJ1-2	-	TGTGCCAGCAGTTACTCTCAGGGGGCCTATGGCTACACCTTC	CASSYSQGAYGYTF
TRBV12-5	TRBD2	TRBJ2-1	-	TGTGCTAGTGGTCTACGGACTAGCGGGGGGCCGAGTAATGAGCAGTTCTTC	CASGLRTSGGPSNEQFF
TRBV21-1	-	TRBJ2-7	-	TGTGCCAGCAGCGCCAGCAGGGTCGACTCCTACGAGCAGTACTTC	CASSASRVDSYEQYF
TRBV18	TRBD2	TRBJ2-7	-	TGTGCCAGCTCACCACTAGCGGGAGTTTACGAGCAGTACTTC	CASSPLAGVYEQYF
TRBV6-5	TRBD1	TRBJ2-1	once	TGTGCCAGCAGTATCCGGACAGGGAGTTACAATGAGCAGTTCTTC	CASSIRTGSYNEQFF
TRBV19	-	TRBJ2-2	-	TGTGCCAGTAGCGGAGCCGGGGAGCTGTTTTTT	CASSGAGELFF
TRBV7-8	-	TRBJ2-7	-	TGTGCCAGCAGCTTATATCAGGTTGTTTTCAGGGATTCCTACGAGCAGTACTTC	CASSLYQVVFRDSYEQYF
TRBV7-8	TRBD1	TRBJ1-1	few	TGTGCCAGCAGCCCGGACAGGGCATCGGCTTTCTTT	CASSPDRASAFF
TRBV5-8	-	TRBJ2-2	-	TGTGCCAGCAGCTTGCAGGGCACCGGGGAGCTGTTTTTT	CASSLQGTGELFF
TRBV6-5	TRBD1	TRBJ2-5	-	TGTGCCAGCAGGAATTCGGACAGGGTGGGGGAGACCCAGTACTTC	CASRNSDRVGETQYF
TRBV19	-	TRBJ2-7	-	TGTGCCTCGTCCCCTGGGCAGTCCTCCACCTACGAGCAGTACTTC	CASSPGQSSTYEQYF
TRBV7-8	TRBD1	TRBJ2-7	once	TGTGCCAGCAGCGCGGACAGGGCCTACGAGCAGTACTTC	CASSADRAYEQYF
TRBV9	TRBD2	TRBJ2-1	-	TGTGCCAGCAGCGCTAGCGGGAGGGCTCACAATGAGCAGTTCTTC	CASSASGRAHNEQFF
TRBV5-4	TRBD1	TRBJ2-4	-	TGTGCCAGCAGTTCCGGGACAGGGAAAAACATTCAGTACTTC	CASSSGTGKNIQYF
TRBV24-1	TRBD1	TRBJ2-4	-	TGTGCCACCAGTGACGCCGACAGGGTGGGAAACATTCAGTACTTC	CATSDADRVGNIQYF
TRBV18	TRBD1	TRBJ2-1	-	TGTGCCAGCCACGGGACAGGAGACTACAATGAGCAGTTCTTC	CASHGTGDYNEQFF
TRBV12-3/TRBV12-4	-	TRBJ1-5	-	TGTGCCAGCAGTCCCACAGGGTTTCAGCCCCAGCATTTT	CASSPTGFQPQHF
TRBV24-1	TRBD2	TRBJ2-5	-	TGTGCCACCAGTGCGACTAGCGGGAGTGGAGAGACCCAGTACTTC	CATSATSGSGETQYF
TRBV29-1	TRBD1	TRBJ2-7	-	TGCAGCGGTGCGGACAGGGCCCTCCACGAGCAGTACTTC	CSGADRALHEQYF
TRBV6-2/TRBV6-3	-	TRBJ1-1	many	TGTGCCAGCAGTACCGGGCAGGGCACTGAAGCTTTCTTT	CASSTGQGTEAFF
TRBV4-3	-	TRBJ1-2	-	TGCGCCAGCAGCCATGAATCCGGGGTCAACTATGGCTACACCTTC	CASSHESGVNYGYTF
TRBV24-1	-	TRBJ1-5	-	TGTGCCACCAGTGAGAGGACCCGGGATAGCAATCAGCCCCAGCATTTT	CATSERTRDSNQPQHF